These 20 T cell receptor beta chains were sequenced from one sample in a study of T cell clones after liver transplantation (dated by TCRdb to 2018 to 2020). The library was generated by the immunoSEQ multiplex PCR assay. Here the immuneACCESS table is served through TCRdb, limited to in-frame sequences with V and J called. Missing clones are a known gap in these copies; in checked studies unresolved V genes cover under half, and the rest lacks a known reason. The sample includes some 110,000 clones, with around nine tenths observed a single time. The top ten clonotypes cover roughly 0.83% of the sample. Sample: CD4+ T cells from blood, taken 12 months after liver transplant. Receptor source: a human patient who received a liver transplant. After a transplant, some of the T cells may come from the graft donor.

The chain links TRBV5-1 to TRBJ2-3; maybe TRBD2 (5 bases). Trimming stripped 3 bases from V and 2 bases from J, with 22 bases between. The CDR3 covers 18 residues. The germline gives CDR1 SGHRS, CDR2 YFSETQ. As DNA, the CDR3 is TGCGCCAGCAGCTCCCTAAACCCCGGGGATTCTATCACAGATACGCAGTATTTT. Residues: CASSSLNPGDSITDTQYF. The entire variable domain, with the rest obtained from reference TRBV5-1 and TRBJ2-3, is as follows: KAGVTQTPRYLIKTRGQQVTLSCSPISGHRSVSWYQQTPGQGLQFLFEYFSETQRNKGNFPGRFSGRQFSNSRSEMNVSTLELGDSALYLCASSSLNPGDSITDTQYFGPGTRLTVL.

The chain links TRBV12-5 to TRBJ2-5, with 8 bases identical to TRBD2. The junction had 8 bases not matched to a gene; V was cut back by 6 bases and J by 5 bases. CDR1 is LGHNT and CDR2 is FRNRAP in the germline V gene. The CDR3 sequence is 14 residues long. Written as DNA, the CDR3 is TGTGCTAGTGGCCTAACCCGGGGGGGGGAGACCCAGTACTTC. Translation: CASGLTRGGETQYF.

The chain links TRBV7-6 to TRBJ2-7; D might be TRBD2 (6 bases). Between the trimmed V and J ends, which lost 5 bases and 3 bases, there was a span of 17 bases. This CDR3 is 15 amino acids long. CDR1 and CDR2 from the germline V gene are SGHVS and FNYEAQ. CDR3 in amino acids: CASSPQMGGRYEQYF. DNA of the CDR3: TGTGCCAGCAGCCCCCAGATGGGGGGACGCTACGAGCAGTACTTC. Variable domain in full (rest from reference TRBV7-6 and TRBJ2-7): GAGVSQSPRYKVTKRGQDVALRCDPISGHVSLYWYRQALGQGPEFLTYFNYEAQQDKSGLPNDRFSAERPEGSISTLTIQRTEQRDSAMYRCASSPQMGGRYEQYFGPGTRLTVT.

This chain joins TRBV7-7 and TRBJ2-2; 12 bases fit TRBD2. CDR1 and CDR2 (germline): SSHAT, FNYEAQ (reference sequence). With 5 bases clipped from V and 6 bases from J, the junction kept 7 bases outside the gene matches. The CDR3 has 16 amino acids. CDR3 sequence (DNA): TGTGCCAGCAGCCCCAGACTAGCGGGAGTCGCCGGGGAGCTGTTTTTT. Translated: CASSPRLAGVAGELFF.

J is TRBJ2-7 and V is TRBV28; D gene unclear. This CDR3 spans 12 amino acids. Trimming removed 8 bases from V and 9 bases from J, with 17 bases in between. Germline V gene lookup returns CDR1 MDHEN and CDR2 SYDVKM. The CDR3 coding sequence is TGTGCCAGCGCCAATTACCCCGCACCGCAGTACTTC. Residues: CASANYPAPQYF.

This clone was seen a few times. The chain couples TRBV5-1 to TRBJ2-5; D is ambiguous. V was shortened by 7 bases and J by 5 bases, with 18 bases between the two germline ends. Germline CDR1 reads SGHRS; CDR2 reads YFSETQ. The CDR3 covers 14 residues. DNA for the CDR3: TGCGCCAGCGGACCTAACTCGGTCGGGGAGACCCAGTACTTC. This codes for CASGPNSVGETQYF.

The V call is TRBV11-2, the J call TRBJ1-3, with 7 nucleotides matching TRBD1. J gave up 0 bases and V 5 bases, and 7 bases lay outside the gene matches. The length of the CDR3 is 16 residues. The germline V gene encodes CDR1 SGHAT and CDR2 FQNNGV. CDR3 sequence: CASSHRRDSSGNTIYF. For the CDR3, the DNA is TGTGCCAGCAGCCACCGAAGGGACAGCTCTGGAAACACCATATATTTT.

The chain uses TRBV7-2 and TRBJ2-1, with no clear D. Germline V gene data show CDR1 as SGHTA and CDR2 as FQGNSA. Trimming left V 1 base short and J 0 bases short, with 13 bases between. This CDR3 contains 17 residues. The CDR3 is CASSLERFTSSYNEQFF. In DNA, the CDR3 is TGTGCCAGCAGCTTAGAACGATTTACGAGCTCCTACAATGAGCAGTTCTTC.

The chain is built from TRBV7-9 and TRBJ2-2, with 9 nucleotides matching TRBD1. There are 17 residues in the CDR3. Germline loops: CDR1 SEHNR, CDR2 FQNEAQ (reference sequence). After removal of 5 bases from V and 6 bases from J, the junction contained 13 bases not matched to a gene. Here the CDR3 reads CASSIRSQQGAAGELFF. CDR3 nucleotides: TGTGCCAGCAGCATACGCAGTCAACAGGGGGCGGCCGGGGAGCTGTTTTTT.

The chain employs TRBV7-9 and TRBJ2-3, with a tentative D call TRBD2 (6 bases). V was shortened by 5 bases and J by 0 bases, with 15 bases between the two germline ends. Germline CDR1 SEHNR, CDR2 FQNEAQ (reference sequence). The CDR3 spans 16 residues. CDR3 sequence (DNA): TGTGCCAGCAGCGAGGCCAGGAGGGCTAGCACAGATACGCAGTATTTT. Residues: CASSEARRASTDTQYF.

This sequence joins TRBV28 and TRBJ2-7; no reliable D call. Germline values: CDR1 MDHEN, CDR2 SYDVKM. The V end was cut by 3 bases, the J end by 2 bases, with 8 bases between. The CDR3 consists of 13 residues. CDR3 residues: CASSFPYTYEQYF. Written as DNA, the CDR3 is TGTGCCAGCAGTTTCCCGTACACCTACGAGCAGTACTTC.

The CDR3 bases are TGTGCCGGTGGACTAGAGACCTACGAGCAGTACTTC. As protein: CAGGLETYEQYF. V usage is TRBV2 and J usage is TRBJ2-7, with 7 bases fitting TRBD2. CDR1 is SNHLY and CDR2 is FYNNEI in the germline V gene. The junction had 6 bases not matched to a gene; V was cut back by 11 bases and J by 2 bases. The CDR3 loop spans 12 amino acids.

The J gene is TRBJ1-1, the V gene TRBV5-3; D gene uncertain. TRBV5-3 qualifies as an ORF whose function is uncertain. V was pared by 0 bases and J by 6 bases, with 15 bases between. The CDR3 is 15 amino acids. The CDR3 protein is CARSLGRGRKAEAFF. CDR3 DNA: TGTGCCAGAAGCTTGGGCCGGGGTCGGAAGGCTGAAGCTTTCTTT.

The rearrangement links TRBV12-5 to TRBJ2-7; no reliable D call. The CDR3 length is 16 residues. V was cut by 5 bases and J by 6 bases, with 23 bases left in between. From germline, CDR1 is LGHNT and CDR2 FRNRAP. This chain's CDR3 is CASGTPQQLSSSEQYF. As DNA, the CDR3 is TGTGCTAGTGGTACCCCCCAACAGCTCTCATCATCCGAGCAGTACTTC.

In its sample, this clone was seen once. The chain couples TRBV11-3 to TRBJ2-7; TRBD2 agrees at 11 bases. The CDR3 length is 17 residues. Germline V gives CDR1 SGHNT, CDR2 YENEEA. The V gene end was trimmed by 4 bases and the J gene end by 5 bases; junction bases not matched to a gene: 13. The CDR3 sequence: CASSSPPLAGGTDEQYF. The CDR3 DNA reads TGTGCCAGCAGCTCGCCGCCGCTAGCGGGAGGTACGGACGAGCAGTACTTC.

This clone appeared a single time. This chain uses TRBV27 with TRBJ1-2; unclear D gene. With 5 bases removed from V and 2 bases from J, the gap between germline ends came to 9 bases. CDR3 length equals 13 residues. Germline CDR1 reads MNHEY; CDR2 reads SMNVEV (reference sequence). The CDR3 DNA reads as TGTGCCAGCAGTGTCGGGCTGAACTATGGCTACACCTTC. It translates to CASSVGLNYGYTF.

This CDR3 is CASSYRDRRNGYTF. In DNA form, the CDR3 reads TGTGCCAGCAGTTACCGGGACAGGAGGAATGGCTACACCTTC. This sequence joins TRBV27 and TRBJ1-2, with 8 bases identical to TRBD1. This CDR3 comprises 14 residues. V lost 4 bases to trimming and J lost 6 bases; unmatched junction nucleotides: 7. Germline V CDR1 and CDR2: MNHEY, SMNVEV (reference sequence).

In DNA, the CDR3 is TGTGCCAGCAGCTTGGATATGGACGAGGCTAACTATGGCTACACCTTC. It codes for CASSLDMDEANYGYTF. The chain is built from TRBV5-5 and TRBJ1-2; no clear D. The CDR3 is 16 residues long. V dropped 0 bases and J dropped 0 bases, with 12 bases sitting between them. CDR1 and CDR2 from the germline V gene are SGHKS and YYEKEE (reference sequence).

This rearrangement joins TRBV5-1 to TRBJ1-1, with TRBD1 as a possible D gene (6 bases). Trimming removed 4 bases from V and 0 bases from J, with 10 bases in between. Germline loops: CDR1 SGHRS, CDR2 YFSETQ. This CDR3 has 14 residues. Here the CDR3 reads CASSVDSLNTEAFF. The CDR3 nucleotides read TGCGCCAGCAGCGTGGACAGTTTGAACACTGAAGCTTTCTTT.

This chain joins TRBV28 and TRBJ1-5; D gene uncertain. Germline lookup yields CDR1 MDHEN and CDR2 SYDVKM. Trimming cost V 2 bases and J 4 bases, with 6 bases left between them. This CDR3 region has 13 residues. Here the CDR3 DNA reads TGTGCCAGCAGTTTAAGGTTGAATCAGCCCCAGCATTTT. Amino acids: CASSLRLNQPQHF.